A single sample is the source of the 3 T cell receptor beta chains below, sequenced in a study of T-cell reconstitution after alpha-beta-depleted transplantation in children. Overall study results and limits: Newly made T cells mostly supplied T-cell counts and diversity one year after transplant.

Which antigens these TCRs recognize remains unknown. Preparing the TCRbeta library involved the use of unique molecular identifiers. TCRdb passed the PCR reads through MiXCR, listing each CDR3 protein once. The sample yields 330,000 or so distinct CDR3 sequences, less than 9.5% seen once. The sequenced sample was peripheral blood, obtained 360 days after TCRalphabeta/CD19-depleted stem cell transplant. These receptors all stem from a female patient aged 2-10 years who had a stem cell transplant for Fanconi anemia, so the T cells may come from the graft donor.

This clonotype was recorded at least ten times. This sequence joins TRBV28 and TRBJ2-7, with D perhaps matching TRBD1 (5 bases). This CDR3 is built from 15 residues. Germline V gives CDR1 MDHEN, CDR2 SYDVKM. The germline V and J ends were trimmed by 7 bases and 5 bases, with 21 bases remaining between them. Written as DNA, the CDR3 is TGTGCCAGCACTCCTACCGGTCGGGCAGGGAACGAGCAGTACTTC. It translates to CASTPTGRAGNEQYF.

This clonotype has a count of ten or more. This chain joins TRBV20-1 and TRBJ2-7, with a possible D match to TRBD2 (6 bases). Trimming took 0 bases from V and 4 from J, leaving 16 bases between them. This CDR3 contains 15 residues. The germline V gene has CDR1 DFQATT and CDR2 SNEGSKA (reference sequence). The CDR3, as DNA: TGCAGTGCTAGAGATCGGGAGATCTCATTTTACGAGCAGTACTTC. Translating it yields CSARDREISFYEQYF.

This sequence joins TRBV5-1 and TRBJ1-1, with D uncertain. V was trimmed by 2 bases and J by 6 bases, leaving 14 bases between them. From germline, CDR1 is SGHRS and CDR2 YFSETQ. CDR3 size: 14 residues. The CDR3 DNA sequence: TGCGCCAGCAGCTTCGGGGTAAGTCGGGCTGAAGCTTTCTTT. Its protein product is CASSFGVSRAEAFF.